These 22 T cell receptor beta chains share one sample of origin, sequenced in a study of blood T cells in healthy people across ages. Using a J-beta primer mix together with a sample-barcoded 5' primer, a second PCR was run for about 6 to 11 cycles. TCRdb independently ran MiXCR on the 5' RACE reads; one entry per CDR3 protein. The table records 720,000 or so distinct CDR3 sequences, 40% to 45% of them present only once. Sample: blood. All receptors derive from a man at least 80 years old in good health.

The rearrangement joins TRBV28 to TRBJ2-5; 8 bases match TRBD1. The CDR3 sequence is 14 residues long. Germline values: CDR1 MDHEN, CDR2 SYDVKM. Trimming at V came to 7 bases and at J to 5 bases, leaving 9 bases not matched to a gene. The CDR3 DNA reads TGTGCCAGCACTATGGACAGGGTTAGGGAGACCCAGTACTTC. Translation: CASTMDRVRETQYF.

The rearrangement uses TRBV18 and TRBJ2-3; tentatively, D is TRBD1 or TRBD2 (5 bases each). V was pared by 6 bases and J by 5 bases, with 12 bases between. This CDR3 contains 13 residues. The germline V gene encodes CDR1 KGHSH and CDR2 LQKENI. The CDR3 loop reads CASSSGGGDTQYF. CDR3 sequence (DNA): TGTGCCAGCTCGTCTGGGGGTGGAGATACGCAGTATTTT.

The chain carries TRBV6-2 or TRBV6-3 and TRBJ2-5; weak D call: TRBD2 (5 bases). The CDR3 has 14 amino acids. The ends were cut back, 2 bases at V and 5 bases at J, with 12 bases in the middle. Germline V gene lookup returns CDR1 MNHEY and CDR2 SVGEGT. As DNA, the CDR3 is TGTGCCAGCAGTTACAGCCTAGCCGGGGAGACCCAGTACTTC. Translated: CASSYSLAGETQYF.

This rearrangement joins TRBV29-1 to TRBJ1-4; TRBD1 agrees at 7 bases. Germline CDR1 SQVTM, CDR2 ANQGSEA. The CDR3 has 13 amino acids. V shed 7 bases, J shed 2 bases, and the junction held 4 bases outside the gene matches. The CDR3 reads CSALQGTNEKLFF. DNA for the CDR3: TGCAGCGCATTACAGGGGACTAATGAAAAACTGTTTTTT. Drawing the rest from reference TRBV29-1 and TRBJ1-4, the complete variable domain is SAVISQKPSRDICQRGTSLTIQCQVDSQVTMMFWYRQQPGQSLTLIATANQGSEATYESGFVIDKFPISRPNLTFSTLTVSNMSPEDSSIYLCSALQGTNEKLFFGSGTQLSVL.

The chain couples TRBV4-1 to TRBJ2-3; a weak D match, TRBD1 (5 bases). CDR3 length: 17 residues. Germline lookup yields CDR1 MGHRA and CDR2 YSYEKL. V was cut by 0 bases and J by 1 base, with 14 bases left in between. CDR3 sequence (DNA): TGCGCCAGCAGCCAAGAAAGGGGTCTTGGGGGCACAGATACGCAGTATTTT. As protein: CASSQERGLGGTDTQYF.

The chain has TRBV2 and TRBJ2-1; 10 bases agree with TRBD2. Germline-derived CDR1 and CDR2 are SNHLY and FYNNEI. V lost 6 bases to trimming and J lost 8 bases; unmatched junction nucleotides: 7. This CDR3 spans 14 amino acids. CDR3 nucleotide sequence: TGTGCCAGCAGGGGACTAGCGTCACAGGATGAGCAGTTCTTC. Residues: CASRGLASQDEQFF.

This clonotype was seen more than once but under ten times. CDR3 in amino acids: CASSQVGVSSYEQYF. Here the CDR3 DNA reads TGTGCCAGCAGCCAAGTGGGAGTGAGCTCCTACGAGCAGTACTTC. The chain has TRBV3-1 and TRBJ2-7; a possible D gene is TRBD2 (5 bases). The CDR3 has 15 residues. Germline V gene data show CDR1 as LGHDT and CDR2 as YNNKEL (reference sequence). Trimming took 1 base from V and 0 from J, leaving 10 bases between them.

This clonotype was seen more than once but under ten times. This chain uses TRBV7-9 with TRBJ2-7; 9 bases agree with TRBD1. Germline V gene lookup returns CDR1 SEHNR and CDR2 FQNEAQ (reference sequence). The junction had 8 bases not matched to a gene; V was cut back by 5 bases and J by 6 bases. The CDR3 totals 14 residues. CDR3 protein: CASSTGTGTSEQYF. The DNA for the CDR3 is TGTGCCAGCAGCACCGGGACAGGGACCAGCGAGCAGTACTTC.

CDR3 DNA: TGTGCCAGCAGTGAAGCGGTGGGTTACTTCTCCTACGAGCAGTACTTC. Amino acids: CASSEAVGYFSYEQYF. The chain couples TRBV2 to TRBJ2-7, with unresolved D. The CDR3 sequence is 16 residues long. Trimming took off 0 bases at V and 0 bases at J, with 12 bases between the two ends. The V gene's germline CDR1 is SNHLY and CDR2 FYNNEI.

The chain carries TRBV21-1 and TRBJ2-7; the table names TRBD2, a call not compared with the DNA. TRBV21-1 is a listed pseudogene. The CDR3 length is 17 residues. The CDR3 DNA is TGTGCCAGCAGCCCGTCGAGGGGGACTAGCGGATCCTACGAGCAGTACTTC. This codes for CASSPSRGTSGSYEQYF.

This clonotype was found a few times. The CDR3 loop reads CASSYWDGTNEKLFF. The CDR3 DNA is TGTGCCAGCAGTTACTGGGACGGTACCAATGAAAAACTGTTTTTT. This rearrangement joins TRBV6-5 to TRBJ1-4; perhaps TRBD1 as D (5 bases). Germline V lookup: CDR1 MNHEY, CDR2 SVGAGI. The CDR3 runs 15 residues. V was pared by 1 base and J by 5 bases, with 11 bases between.

In this sample, this clonotype turned up once. The chain couples TRBV6-1 to TRBJ2-5; maybe TRBD1 (6 bases). The CDR3 covers 14 residues. Germline assignment: CDR1 MNHNS and CDR2 SASEGT. Trimming shortened V by 3 bases and J by 4 bases, and 12 bases separated the two germline ends. Here the CDR3 DNA reads TGTGCCAGCAGTGAGCTGCAGGGGAGAGAGACCCAGTACTTC. Encoded protein: CASSELQGRETQYF.

The rearrangement uses TRBV4-2 and TRBJ2-3; 11 bases are a match to TRBD2. The junction had 14 bases not matched to a gene; V was cut back by 1 base and J by 5 bases. The CDR3 is made up of 19 amino acids. Germline loops: CDR1 LGHNA, CDR2 YNFKEQ. CDR3 loop: CASSQALTSGGPLGDTQYF. CDR3 coding DNA: TGTGCCAGCAGCCAAGCGCTTACTAGCGGGGGCCCCCTGGGAGATACGCAGTATTTT.

The chain is built from TRBV20-1 and TRBJ2-1, with no clear D. Germline V gives CDR1 DFQATT, CDR2 SNEGSKA (reference sequence). With 3 bases removed from V and 10 bases from J, the gap between germline ends came to 16 bases. This CDR3 spans 13 amino acids. The CDR3 DNA sequence: TGCAGTGCTAGGTGGCAGGCCAACCGGGAGCAGTTCTTC. Translated: CSARWQANREQFF.

V usage is TRBV6-6 and J usage is TRBJ2-3, with TRBD2 identical over 7 bases. Germline V gene data show CDR1 as MNHNY and CDR2 as SVGAGI (reference sequence). Trimming cost V 6 bases and J 3 bases; bases outside gene matches: 15. The CDR3 is made up of 17 amino acids. The CDR3 sequence is CASSQTAGTKITDTQYF. CDR3 DNA sequence: TGTGCCAGCAGCCAAACAGCCGGGACTAAGATTACAGATACGCAGTATTTT.

The chain uses TRBV7-8 and TRBJ2-1, with unresolved D. CDR1 is SGHVS, CDR2 FQNEAQ, per germline. V lost 5 bases to trimming and J lost 7 bases, with 15 bases between them. The CDR3 has 14 amino acids. CDR3 DNA: TGTGCCAGCAGCCCTGGGCCCTTGCGTAATGAGCAGTTCTTC. It is translated as CASSPGPLRNEQFF.

The chain combines TRBV10-3 with TRBJ2-3; either TRBD1 or TRBD2 may fit D (6 bases each). There are 13 residues in the CDR3. V dropped 10 bases and J dropped 4 bases, with 15 bases sitting between them. Germline lookup yields CDR1 ENHRY and CDR2 SYGVKD. The CDR3 nucleotides are TGTGCCACCCGGACGGAGGGGGCAGATACGCAGTATTTT. Residues: CATRTEGADTQYF.

Notes on this clonotype: One end of the junction is discordant with germline, which a read error may explain. This chain joins TRBV9 and TRBJ1-4; no clear D gene. This CDR3 has 15 amino acids. Germline V CDR1 and CDR2: SGDLS, YYNGEE. The CDR3: CACSAASTTNEKLFF. In DNA form, the CDR3 reads TGTGCCTGCAGCGCGGCCTCCACAACTAATGAAAAACTGTTTTTT.

For this clonotype: The junction shows a germline mismatch at one end, possibly a read error. The rearrangement links TRBV7-7 to TRBJ2-5, with TRBD2 as a possible D gene (6 bases). The germline V gene has CDR1 SSHAT and CDR2 FNYEAQ (reference sequence). This CDR3 has 13 amino acids. This CDR3 reads CASSMTSFETQYF. The CDR3 region has the DNA TGTGCTAGCAGCATGACTAGTTTCGAGACCCAGTACTTC.

V usage is TRBV3-1 and J usage is TRBJ2-2, with TRBD1 as a possible D gene (6 bases). Germline V gene data show CDR1 as LGHDT and CDR2 as YNNKEL (reference sequence). Trimming removed 4 bases at V and 2 bases at J, with 14 bases between. CDR3 length: 16 residues. The CDR3 here is CASSRLQGQNTGELFF. In nucleotides, the CDR3 is TGTGCCAGCAGCCGCTTACAGGGCCAAAACACCGGGGAGCTGTTTTTT. Full variable domain (missing parts from reference TRBV3-1 and TRBJ2-2): DTAVSQTPKYLVTQMGNDKSIKCEQNLGHDTMYWYKQDSKKFLKIMFSYNNKELIINETVPNRFSPKSPDKAHLNLHINSLELGDSAVYFCASSRLQGQNTGELFFGEGSRLTVL.

This clonotype occurred many times. V gene TRBV9 combines with J gene TRBJ2-3; 8 bases agree with TRBD1. The CDR3 is 16 amino acids. Trimming at V came to 2 bases and at J to 4 bases, leaving 9 bases not matched to a gene. Germline V lookup: CDR1 SGDLS, CDR2 YYNGEE. The CDR3 DNA is TGTGCCAGCAGCGTTCAAACAGGGGGACTTGCAGATACGCAGTATTTT. Translation: CASSVQTGGLADTQYF. Filled out from reference TRBV9 and TRBJ2-3, the complete variable domain reads DSGVTQTPKHLITATGQRVTLRCSPRSGDLSVYWYQQSLDQGLQFLIQYYNGEERAKGNILERFSAQQFPDLHSELNLSSLELGDSALYFCASSVQTGGLADTQYFGPGTRLTVL.

The genes are TRBV20-1 and TRBJ1-2; 8 bases agree with TRBD1. With V trimmed by 3 bases and J by 3 bases, 3 bases remained unmatched. This CDR3 spans 13 amino acids. Germline CDR1 is DFQATT and CDR2 is SNEGSKA (reference sequence). The CDR3 protein is CSASKTGDYGYTF. In DNA form, the CDR3 reads TGCAGTGCTAGTAAGACAGGGGACTATGGCTACACCTTC.